This T cell receptor (beta chain) was identified during a study of cytomegalovirus exposure and HLA in healthy donors. The PCR ran on 60 Vbeta and 13 Jbeta primers. Sequenced by immunoSEQ multiplex PCR; TCRdb stores in-frame clones only, minus some. The table lists approximately 150,000 clones, roughly 80% of them singletons, with more than 3.5% in the top ten. CDR1 and CDR2 from the germline V gene are SGHRS and YFSETQ. V was shortened by 4 bases and J by 7 bases, with 18 bases between the two germline ends. This CDR3 has 15 amino acids. The sequence was collected from a woman in her 40s in good health and CMV-seropositive. The sequencing sample was made of PBMCs. The V and J genes are TRBV5-1 and TRBJ2-1, with D perhaps TRBD2 (6 bases). The CDR3 sequence: CASSPLTRGRNEQFF. The CDR3 bases are TGCGCCAGCAGCCCACTGACTAGGGGAAGAAATGAGCAGTTCTTC.